The next 12 T cell receptor delta chains were all read from a single sample in a study of gamma-delta chains in newborns, infants, children. TCRdb re-called clones from the reads using CATT. Of approximately 7,000 delta-chain clones listed, approximately 11% are singletons. Specimen: blood. The receptors shown here come from a child who was a newborn, infant or young child, either healthy, febrile or measles-vaccinated (not recorded which).

Relative to its sample, this clone is large (0.1 to 1%). Other DNA sequences in this specimen translate into the identical CDR3. The chain joins TRDV2 to TRDJ1; 10 bases fit TRDD3. CDR1 is GEAIGNYY, CDR2 EKD, per germline. Trimming at V came to 3 bases and at J to 2 bases, leaving 2 bases not matched to a gene. The CDR3 has 14 amino acids. CDR3 nucleotide sequence: TGTGCCTGTGACCTACTGGGGGATACCGATAAACTCATCTTT. Translation gives CACDLLGDTDKLIF.

By share of the sample, this clone is large (0.1 to 1%). The sample holds other DNA sequences that translate to the same CDR3. J is TRDJ1 and V is TRDV2; TRDD3 agrees at 9 bases. Germline CDR1 and CDR2: GEAIGNYY and EKD. CDR3 length equals 15 residues. V dropped 3 bases and J dropped 0; count of bases not matched to a gene: 4. CDR3 in DNA: TGTGCCTGTGACTTACTGGGGGAGTACACCGATAAACTCATCTTT. Amino acid sequence: CACDLLGEYTDKLIF.

J gene TRDJ1 was identified, but the V gene was not called. This CDR3 spans 14 amino acids. In DNA form, the CDR3 reads TGTGCCTGTGACAGGCTCCACCCCCCCGATAAACTCATCTTT. It is translated as CACDRLHPPDKLIF.

The chain combines TRDV2 with TRDJ3; TRDD3 matches 11 bases. The J gene, missing from TCRdb, was assigned here through DNA to germline matching. There are 19 residues in the CDR3. Germline V gene lookup returns CDR1 GEAIGNYY and CDR2 EKD. V lost 3 bases, J lost 0 bases, and 6 bases stayed unmatched. This chain's CDR3 is CACDHTTGGYSWDTRQMFF. CDR3 in DNA: TGTGCCTGTGACCATACCACTGGGGGATACTCCTGGGACACCCGACAGATGTTTTTC.

This clone has more than one count but fewer than ten. This chain joins TRDV2 and TRDJ1; TRDD3 matches at 9 bases. CDR1 is GEAIGNYY and CDR2 is EKD in the germline V gene. The CDR3 is 20 amino acids. The V gene end was trimmed by 3 bases and the J gene end by 0 bases; junction bases not matched to a gene: 19. The CDR3 loop is CACDSLDWGRLKAYTDKLIF. The CDR3 DNA reads TGTGCCTGTGACTCCCTGGACTGGGGGAGACTAAAAGCTTACACCGATAAACTCATCTTT.

On this clone itself: This clone may be a read error of a much larger clone one base away. The rearrangement uses TRDV2 and TRDJ1, with 10 bases that match TRDD3. This CDR3 is 18 amino acids long. With 5 bases clipped from V and 0 bases from J, the junction kept 14 bases outside the gene matches. Germline V gene sequence: CDR1 GEAIGNYY, CDR2 EKD. The CDR3 nucleotides read TGTGCCTGTGGCAAACTAGTACTGGGGGATCATTACACCGATAAACTCATCTTT. Protein product: CACGKLVLGDHYTDKLIF.

The V gene is TRDV2, the J gene TRDJ1; 10 nucleotides line up with TRDD3. Germline V gene data show CDR1 as GEAIGNYY and CDR2 as EKD. The V gene end was trimmed by 3 bases and the J gene end by 3 bases; junction bases not matched to a gene: 9. The CDR3 is 16 amino acids. The CDR3 sequence: CACDLLGDGVSDKLIF. The CDR3, as DNA: TGTGCCTGTGACCTACTGGGGGATGGTGTGTCCGATAAACTCATCTTT.

Judged by abundance, this clone is medium-sized. V and J are TRDV2 and TRDJ3, with 8 bases matching TRDD3. In germline, CDR1 is GEAIGNYY, CDR2 EKD. The CDR3 runs to 19 residues. J lost 0 bases, V lost 0 bases, and 6 bases had no gene match. The CDR3 sequence: CACDTLVGDRSWDTRQMFF. The CDR3 DNA reads as TGTGCCTGTGACACCCTTGTGGGGGATCGCTCCTGGGACACCCGACAGATGTTTTTC.

About this clone: The protein given by TCRdb reflects a much larger clone and differs at residue 6 from this DNA's translation, likely from a read error; the protein shown is the DNA's translation. In DNA, the CDR3 is TGTGCCTGTGACCCACCACTGGGGGCCTACACCGACAAACTCATCTTT. Translated, it gives CACDPPLGAYTDKLIF. V is TRDV2 and J is TRDJ1; 8 nucleotides match TRDD3. Germline V gene sequence: CDR1 GEAIGNYY, CDR2 EKD. The CDR3 spans 16 residues.

This chain joins TRDV2 and TRDJ1, with 10 bases aligning to TRDD3. The J gene, left out of TCRdb, was set here by checking the DNA against germline. Trimming cost V 2 bases and J 0 bases; bases outside gene matches: 11. This CDR3 is built from 18 residues. The V gene's germline CDR1 is GEAIGNYY and CDR2 EKD. In DNA, the CDR3 is TGTGCCTGTGACATTCTGGGGGATAGGTGGGAAAACACCGATAAACTCATCTTT. Residues: CACDILGDRWENTDKLIF.

The chain employs TRDV2 and TRDJ1; TRDD3 matches at 13 bases. The V segment lost 3 bases and the J segment 0 bases; nucleotides outside the gene matches: 3. The CDR3 extends over 16 amino acids. CDR1 and CDR2 (germline): GEAIGNYY, EKD. The CDR3 protein is CACDRLGDTYTDKLIF. The CDR3 nucleotides are TGTGCCTGTGACCGACTGGGGGATACGTACACCGATAAACTCATCTTT.

In regard to this clone: The junction differs from germline at one of its ends, possibly a read error. The V call is TRDV2, the J call TRDJ3, with 11 bases lining up with TRDD3. As TCRdb names no J gene, one was assigned here on the basis of a DNA match to germline. The CDR3 covers 20 residues. Germline CDR1 reads GEAIGNYY; CDR2 reads EKD. The CDR3 region is CACDTLLGDRSSWDTRKMFF. CDR3 DNA sequence: TGTGCCTGTGACACCCTACTGGGGGATAGGAGCTCCTGGGACACCCGAAAGATGTTTTTC.